These 22 T cell receptor beta chains originate from one sample sequenced in a study of multiple sclerosis patients with progressive multifocal leukoencephalopathy. As to time point: time of PML onset. TCRdb's copy holds only in-frame clones and misses some; the assay was immunoSEQ multiplex PCR. In the table there are some 31,000 clones, roughly nine tenths of which are singletons. Source: PBMCs, taken from a patient treated with natalizumab. These receptors originate from a human donor with progressive multifocal leukoencephalopathy.

The chain uses TRBV5-4 and TRBJ2-5, with a weak D call TRBD1 (5 bases). The J call may be mistaken, given a closer DNA end match to TRBJ2-7. CDR3 length: 14 residues. Germline CDR1 reads SGHNT; CDR2 reads YYREEE (reference sequence). CDR3 bases: TGTGCCAGCAGTTTTTGGGGCCCCTCGGCCGAGCAGTACTTC. It specifies CASSFWGPSAEQYF.

The chain links TRBV18 to TRBJ1-2; D perhaps matches TRBD1 (5 bases). Trimming took 6 bases from V and 5 from J, leaving 25 bases between them. This CDR3 region has 17 residues. CDR1 KGHSH and CDR2 LQKENI come from the germline V gene. In DNA form, the CDR3 reads TGTGCCAGCTCTCACCAACCCTTAGGGACTCCGGTTTATGGCTACACCTTC. Translation: CASSHQPLGTPVYGYTF.

About this clone itself: The junction differs from germline at one of its ends, possibly a read error. J is TRBJ1-2 and V is TRBV19, with 9 bases lining up with TRBD1. This CDR3 is 15 amino acids long. From germline, CDR1 is LNHDA and CDR2 SQIVND (reference sequence). The DNA for the CDR3 is TGTGCCAGTAGTATAGCCGCCGGACAGGGGTTCAGAGGCGCCTTC. Its translation: CASSIAAGQGFRGAF.

J is TRBJ1-2 and V is TRBV4-3; D is unresolved. The length of the CDR3 is 15 residues. V dropped 0 bases and J dropped 8 bases, with 16 bases sitting between them. The germline CDR1 and CDR2 sequences are LGHNA and YSLEER. The CDR3 spells CASSQDWAGRGGYTF. In DNA form, the CDR3 reads TGCGCCAGCAGCCAAGATTGGGCCGGGCGAGGCGGCTACACCTTC.

This clone came up once. This chain links TRBV11-2 with TRBJ2-2; D gene unclear. CDR3 length: 13 residues. Trimming cost V 3 bases and J 3 bases, with 5 bases left between them. Looked up from germline, CDR1 is SGHAT and CDR2 is FQNNGV. Written as DNA, the CDR3 is TGTGCCAGCAGCTTTTGGGACACCGGGGAGCTGTTTTTT. Amino acids: CASSFWDTGELFF.

The J gene is TRBJ2-3, the V gene TRBV14, with TRBD1 matching over 8 bases. V lost 4 bases to trimming and J lost 4 bases; unmatched junction nucleotides: 4. This CDR3 is 14 amino acids long. Germline V gene data show CDR1 as SGHDN and CDR2 as FVKESK. The DNA of the CDR3 is TGTGCCAGCAGCCGGGACAGGTCGGCAGATACGCAGTATTTT. This sequence encodes CASSRDRSADTQYF.

The V gene is TRBV5-1, the J gene TRBJ1-1; D remains unclear. The CDR3 contains 14 residues. V lost 0 bases and J lost 1, with 7 bases in between. Germline-derived CDR1 and CDR2 are SGHRS and YFSETQ. In DNA form, the CDR3 reads TGCGCCAGCAGCTTGGATTCGGGGAACACTGAAGCTTTCTTT. Its protein is CASSLDSGNTEAFF.

V gene TRBV19 combines with J gene TRBJ1-1; D is undetermined. V was pared by 8 bases and J by 4 bases, with 17 bases between. The length of the CDR3 is 14 residues. Germline V gives CDR1 LNHDA, CDR2 SQIVND (reference sequence). CDR3 nucleotides: TGTGCCAGTTACCCTTCACGAAAGGGCACTGAAGCTTTCTTT. Protein: CASYPSRKGTEAFF.

The CDR3 sequence is CASSARDSVTEAFF. The CDR3 nucleotides are TGTGCCAGCAGCGCCCGGGACAGCGTCACTGAAGCTTTCTTT. This chain joins TRBV9 and TRBJ1-1; 7 bases map to TRBD1. The CDR3 contains 14 residues. With 3 bases clipped from V and 4 bases from J, the junction kept 6 bases outside the gene matches. The germline V gene has CDR1 SGDLS and CDR2 YYNGEE.

The chain joins TRBV28 to TRBJ2-1; D gene unclear. Trimming shortened V by 4 bases and J by 7 bases, and 5 bases separated the two germline ends. The CDR3 consists of 11 residues. The germline gives CDR1 MDHEN, CDR2 SYDVKM. The CDR3 sequence: CASSYVNEQFF. Written as DNA, the CDR3 is TGTGCCAGCAGTTACGTGAATGAGCAGTTCTTC.

The rearrangement links TRBV19 to TRBJ1-2; 10 bases align to TRBD1. The CDR3 contains 14 residues. J was trimmed by 5 bases and V by 4 bases; bases with no gene match: 4. Looked up from germline, CDR1 is LNHDA and CDR2 is SQIVND (reference sequence). The CDR3 DNA sequence: TGTGCCAGTAGTAGGGACAGGGGCGGATATGGCTACACCTTC. Translated, it gives CASSRDRGGYGYTF.

This clone came up a few times. This chain connects TRBV5-4 to TRBJ2-2; 10 positions match TRBD2. The germline V gene encodes CDR1 SGHNT and CDR2 YYREEE (reference sequence). The CDR3 runs to 14 residues. The trim removed 5 bases at V and 6 bases at J, leaving 4 bases unmatched. The CDR3: CASSLAGVPGELFF. The DNA of the CDR3 is TGTGCCAGCAGTCTAGCGGGAGTACCCGGGGAGCTGTTTTTT.

The chain joins TRBV18 to TRBJ2-7; tentative D call: TRBD2 (6 bases). CDR1 and CDR2 (germline): KGHSH, LQKENI. Deletions cut 1 base from V and 3 bases from J, with 16 bases between. The CDR3 loop spans 16 amino acids. The CDR3 here is CASSPLGGPLIYEQYF. CDR3 bases: TGTGCCAGCTCACCACTGGGAGGCCCGTTGATCTACGAGCAGTACTTC.

This clone appeared a few times. This chain uses TRBV19 with TRBJ1-4; maybe TRBD1 (5 bases). CDR3 size: 15 residues. The germline V and J ends were trimmed by 4 bases and 3 bases, with 12 bases remaining between them. Looked up from germline, CDR1 is LNHDA and CDR2 is SQIVND (reference sequence). The DNA of the CDR3 is TGTGCCAGTAGTAACGGACTGGGACCTAATGAAAAACTGTTTTTT. As protein: CASSNGLGPNEKLFF.

This clone was picked up one time. V is TRBV7-9 and J is TRBJ2-1, with D possibly being TRBD2 (5 bases). V was trimmed by 2 bases and J by 9 bases, leaving 17 bases between them. Germline-derived CDR1 and CDR2 are SEHNR and FQNEAQ (reference sequence). The CDR3 loop spans 15 amino acids. DNA for the CDR3: TGTGCCAGCAGCTTAAATGGCGCCGGGATGAGTGAGCAGTTCTTC. Amino acids: CASSLNGAGMSEQFF.

This sequence joins TRBV30 and TRBJ1-2; D gene unclear. Trimming stripped 1 base from V and 2 bases from J, with 5 bases between. Germline values: CDR1 GTSNPN, CDR2 SVGIG (reference sequence). This CDR3 is built from 12 residues. The CDR3 nucleotides are TGTGCCTGGAGTGGAAGGAACTATGGCTACACCTTC. This encodes CAWSGRNYGYTF.

This clone has more than one count but fewer than ten. The chain recombines TRBV30 with TRBJ1-6; D may be TRBD1 (6 bases). The CDR3 is 15 residues long. Germline V gives CDR1 GTSNPN, CDR2 SVGIG (reference sequence). Trimming took off 0 bases at V and 6 bases at J, with 12 bases between the two ends. CDR3 bases: TGTGCCTGGAGTGTAGACGGGGGGGCTAATTCACCCCTCCACTTT. Its translation is CAWSVDGGANSPLHF.

The chain uses TRBV28 and TRBJ2-5; D unclear. Trimming cost V 6 bases and J 4 bases, with 12 bases left between them. Germline V gene sequence: CDR1 MDHEN, CDR2 SYDVKM. This CDR3 contains 13 residues. CDR3: CASSPGRRETQYF. The DNA of the CDR3 is TGTGCCAGCAGCCCAGGTCGGCGAGAGACCCAGTACTTC.

J is TRBJ2-1 and V is TRBV4-3, with 13 bases matching TRBD2. Germline V gene sequence: CDR1 LGHNA, CDR2 YSLEER. The CDR3 consists of 15 residues. J gave up 5 bases and V 4 bases, and 2 bases lay outside the gene matches. The CDR3 region has the DNA TGCGCCAGCAGCCTAACTAGCGGGAGGGACAATGAGCAGTTCTTC. Protein: CASSLTSGRDNEQFF.

V is TRBV7-2 and J is TRBJ1-1; D ambiguous. The CDR3 is 11 residues long. CDR1 and CDR2 from the germline V gene are SGHTA and FQGNSA. Trimming took off 2 bases at V and 8 bases at J, with 6 bases between the two ends. The CDR3 nucleotides read TGTGCCAGCAGCTTAAACGGGGAAGCTTTCTTT. It encodes CASSLNGEAFF.

This chain connects TRBV18 to TRBJ1-4; unclear D gene. The V end lost 3 bases, the J end lost 6 bases, and 20 bases lay between the germline ends. The CDR3 totals 17 residues. Looked up from germline, CDR1 is KGHSH and CDR2 is LQKENI. CDR3 DNA sequence: TGTGCCAGCTCACCCGCACAGCTGAATCTTCTCGATGAAAAACTGTTTTTT. It codes for CASSPAQLNLLDEKLFF.

The chain has TRBV30 and TRBJ1-1, with TRBD1 matching 7 bases. Germline assignment: CDR1 GTSNPN and CDR2 SVGIG (reference sequence). Losses at the gene ends were 5 bases for V and 0 bases for J; bases not matched to a gene: 6. The CDR3 is 14 residues long. In DNA, the CDR3 is TGTGCCTGGGTTCTGAGGGGGCTGAACACTGAAGCTTTCTTT. Its translation: CAWVLRGLNTEAFF.